The 22 T cell receptor beta chains below come from one sample, sequenced in a study of T-cell memory formation after mild COVID-19. TCRdb fed the 5' RACE reads into MiXCR, producing one record per CDR3 protein. This sample carries a few hundred thousand distinct CDR3 sequences, about a sixth of them seen once, and the ten largest clones take approximately 23%. Sequenced input: PBMCs or a T cell subset sorted from them (not recorded which). The receptors come from a man between 18 and 35 years old who had mild COVID-19 (a few samples of this study predate the infection). Cell type and time point are not known.

The sample holds one count of this clonotype. This chain uses TRBV7-6 with TRBJ1-4; possibly TRBD1 for D (6 bases). Germline CDR1 reads SGHVS; CDR2 reads FNYEAQ. The CDR3 sequence is 14 residues long. V lost 6 bases to trimming and J lost 6 bases, with 14 bases between them. The CDR3 spells CASRASGGHEKLFF. The CDR3 DNA reads as TGTGCCAGCAGGGCATCGGGGGGCCATGAAAAACTGTTTTTT.

This clonotype appeared a few times. The chain carries TRBV12-3 or TRBV12-4 and TRBJ2-5, with TRBD2 identical over 11 bases. The CDR3 is 16 residues long. With V trimmed by 5 bases and J by 2 bases, 7 bases remained unmatched. CDR3: CASSPASGGPQETQYF. Written as DNA, the CDR3 is TGTGCCAGCAGTCCCGCTAGCGGGGGGCCACAAGAGACCCAGTACTTC.

V gene TRBV6-5 combines with J gene TRBJ2-3; 9 bases map to TRBD1. CDR1 and CDR2 (germline): MNHEY, SVGAGI. After removal of 5 bases from V and 7 bases from J, the junction contained 10 bases not matched to a gene. This CDR3 contains 15 residues. The CDR3 loop is CASSTGQGKVHTQYF. In nucleotides, the CDR3 is TGTGCCAGCAGTACCGGACAGGGGAAGGTGCATACGCAGTATTTT.

This clonotype was detected only a few times. This chain uses TRBV4-3 with TRBJ2-3; D gene uncertain. The V end lost 3 bases, the J end lost 5 bases, and 12 bases lay between the germline ends. Germline V gene lookup returns CDR1 LGHNA and CDR2 YSLEER. This CDR3 is 14 amino acids long. Here the CDR3 DNA reads TGCGCCAGCAGCCATCCTTCCACGGGAGATACGCAGTATTTT. Translation gives CASSHPSTGDTQYF.

The genes are TRBV7-2 and TRBJ2-3, with 10 bases identical to TRBD1. The CDR3 is 17 amino acids. Germline values: CDR1 SGHTA, CDR2 FQGNSA. V lost 5 bases, J lost 0 bases, and 8 bases stayed unmatched. The DNA for the CDR3 is TGTGCCAGCAGCCGAGCCCCGGGACAGGGGAGCACAGATACGCAGTATTTT. Translating it yields CASSRAPGQGSTDTQYF.

At least ten counts were recorded for this clonotype. This chain joins TRBV6-4 and TRBJ1-1; a possible D gene is TRBD1 (6 bases). Trimming removed 3 bases from V and 4 bases from J, with 9 bases in between. The germline gives CDR1 MRHNA, CDR2 SNTAGT. There are 13 residues in the CDR3. The CDR3 protein is CASSEQGGTEAFF. In DNA form, the CDR3 reads TGTGCCAGCAGTGAACAGGGAGGCACTGAAGCTTTCTTT.

This clonotype has a count of ten or more. The chain carries TRBV20-1 and TRBJ2-3, with TRBD1 identical over 7 bases. The V gene's germline CDR1 is DFQATT and CDR2 SNEGSKA (reference sequence). The J segment lost 0 bases and the V segment lost 5 bases, leaving 5 bases of the junction unmatched. The CDR3 covers 14 residues. In DNA, the CDR3 is TGCAGTGCTCTTGACAGGGCTAGCACAGATACGCAGTATTTT. Its translation: CSALDRASTDTQYF.

The gene calls are TRBV7-9 and TRBJ2-2; possibly TRBD1 or TRBD2 for D (5 bases each). Per germline, CDR1 SEHNR and CDR2 FQNEAQ (reference sequence). This CDR3 has 15 amino acids. V was cut by 8 bases and J by 2 bases, with 15 bases left in between. CDR3 region: CASQDGGSNTGELFF. The CDR3 DNA follows: TGTGCCAGCCAAGATGGGGGTTCTAACACCGGGGAGCTGTTTTTT.

The rearrangement uses TRBV24-1 and TRBJ1-1; no reliable D call. The V gene lost 0 bases and the J gene lost 5 bases, with 6 bases spanning the gap. The CDR3 covers 13 residues. The germline gives CDR1 KGHDR, CDR2 SFDVKD. The CDR3 loop is CATSDLSGTEAFF. The CDR3 DNA is TGTGCCACCAGTGATTTGTCCGGAACTGAAGCTTTCTTT.

This clonotype occurred a few times. This sequence joins TRBV6-5 and TRBJ2-6; D unclear. V dropped 5 bases and J dropped 4 bases, with 12 bases sitting between them. Germline V gene lookup returns CDR1 MNHEY and CDR2 SVGAGI. The CDR3 covers 15 residues. The CDR3 sequence is CASSRNLPGANVLTF. In nucleotides, the CDR3 is TGTGCCAGCAGTCGAAACCTTCCAGGGGCCAACGTCCTGACTTTC.

This clonotype was detected a few times. The chain combines TRBV7-8 with TRBJ2-1; D may be TRBD1 or TRBD2 (6 bases each). V was pared by 7 bases and J by 9 bases, with 19 bases between. The germline V gene has CDR1 SGHVS and CDR2 FQNEAQ. The CDR3 is made up of 14 amino acids. The CDR3 loop is CASITGAPHSEQFF. CDR3 nucleotides: TGTGCCAGCATCACGGGGGCACCCCACAGTGAGCAGTTCTTC.

This clonotype has just a few counts. The rearrangement joins TRBV11-1 to TRBJ2-7, with no clear D. The V end lost 1 base, the J end lost 4 bases, and 8 bases lay between the germline ends. The V gene's germline CDR1 is SGHAT and CDR2 FQDESV (reference sequence). This CDR3 region has 13 residues. CDR3 nucleotides: TGTGCCAGCAGCTTAGAGTTTCGGTACGAGCAGTACTTC. It codes for CASSLEFRYEQYF.

V usage is TRBV6-2 or TRBV6-3 and J usage is TRBJ1-1, with D uncertain. The CDR3 covers 15 residues. CDR1 is MNHEY, CDR2 SVGEGT, per germline. The V gene lost 2 bases and the J gene lost 3 bases, with 13 bases spanning the gap. The CDR3 loop reads CASSYADFGYTEAFF. DNA for the CDR3: TGTGCCAGCAGTTACGCGGATTTCGGGTACACTGAAGCTTTCTTT.

J is TRBJ1-5 and V is TRBV4-1; D not resolved. The CDR3 is 15 amino acids. Germline values: CDR1 MGHRA, CDR2 YSYEKL. Deletions cut 0 bases from V and 7 bases from J, with 13 bases between. CDR3 loop: CASSQDQSGYQPQHF. In nucleotides, the CDR3 is TGCGCCAGCAGCCAAGACCAATCGGGCTACCAGCCCCAGCATTTT.

V usage is TRBV20-1 and J usage is TRBJ1-3; D gene unclear. Germline lookup yields CDR1 DFQATT and CDR2 SNEGSKA (reference sequence). The CDR3 has 14 residues. V lost 6 bases and J 1 base, leaving 13 bases between the germline ends. The CDR3 coding sequence is TGCAGTGCACCCGGTCTGGGGTCTGGAAACACCATATATTTT. This codes for CSAPGLGSGNTIYF.

V usage is TRBV20-1 and J usage is TRBJ2-3; TRBD2 matches at 8 bases. Germline CDR1 DFQATT, CDR2 SNEGSKA (reference sequence). CDR3 length: 15 amino acids. V lost 3 bases and J lost 1; bases outside the gene matches: 6. The CDR3 here is CSASALAGRTDTQYF. The CDR3 coding sequence is TGCAGTGCTAGTGCATTAGCGGGGCGCACAGATACGCAGTATTTT.

This clonotype was detected many times. V and J are TRBV11-2 and TRBJ2-5, with D possibly being TRBD1 (5 bases). Germline loops: CDR1 SGHAT, CDR2 FQNNGV. Trimming cost V 2 bases and J 7 bases, with 17 bases left between them. This CDR3 has 15 amino acids. The CDR3 sequence: CASSLFQGPPVTQYF. The CDR3 DNA sequence: TGTGCCAGCAGCTTATTTCAGGGCCCGCCCGTGACCCAGTACTTC.

This clonotype was seen a few times. The chain joins TRBV20-1 to TRBJ1-1; D is unclear. Germline CDR1 is DFQATT and CDR2 is SNEGSKA (reference sequence). CDR3 length equals 13 residues. Trimming took 5 bases from V and 1 from J, leaving 11 bases between them. The CDR3, as DNA: TGCAGTGCTCAGGACGGAACGAACACTGAAGCTTTCTTT. This encodes CSAQDGTNTEAFF.

This clonotype was counted between two and nine times. Here the CDR3 DNA reads TGCGCCAGCAGCCTCGACACACTGAATGAAGCTTTCTTT. It yields the protein CASSLDTLNEAFF. The chain combines TRBV5-1 with TRBJ1-1, with D unresolved. The V end was cut by 4 bases, the J end by 7 bases, with 14 bases between. The V gene's germline CDR1 is SGHRS and CDR2 YFSETQ. The CDR3 has 13 amino acids.

The V call is TRBV6-6, the J call TRBJ2-7, with D uncertain. This CDR3 comprises 12 residues. Between the trimmed V and J ends, which lost 11 bases and 7 bases, there was a span of 18 bases. Germline V gives CDR1 MNHNY, CDR2 SVGAGI (reference sequence). The CDR3 region is CACSGSVREQYV. In nucleotides, the CDR3 is TGTGCCTGTAGTGGCAGCGTGAGGGAGCAGTACGTC.

This clonotype was seen more than once but under ten times. This chain uses TRBV7-9 with TRBJ2-2; weak D call: TRBD1 (6 bases). The V end was cut by 2 bases, the J end by 0 bases, with 16 bases between. Germline CDR1 and CDR2: SEHNR and FQNEAQ (reference sequence). The CDR3 has 18 amino acids. The CDR3 loop is CASSLFGTWDPNTGELFF. CDR3 nucleotides: TGTGCCAGCAGCTTATTTGGGACATGGGATCCGAACACCGGGGAGCTGTTTTTT.

This clonotype was detected a few times. This sequence joins TRBV4-3 and TRBJ2-3; tentatively, D is TRBD1 (5 bases). This CDR3 region has 16 residues. V lost 8 bases and J 1 base, leaving 19 bases between the germline ends. Per germline, CDR1 LGHNA and CDR2 YSLEER. The CDR3 region has the DNA TGCGCCAGCTCGGTCGCCCAGGGTCTCGGCACAGATACGCAGTATTTT. This gives the protein CASSVAQGLGTDTQYF.